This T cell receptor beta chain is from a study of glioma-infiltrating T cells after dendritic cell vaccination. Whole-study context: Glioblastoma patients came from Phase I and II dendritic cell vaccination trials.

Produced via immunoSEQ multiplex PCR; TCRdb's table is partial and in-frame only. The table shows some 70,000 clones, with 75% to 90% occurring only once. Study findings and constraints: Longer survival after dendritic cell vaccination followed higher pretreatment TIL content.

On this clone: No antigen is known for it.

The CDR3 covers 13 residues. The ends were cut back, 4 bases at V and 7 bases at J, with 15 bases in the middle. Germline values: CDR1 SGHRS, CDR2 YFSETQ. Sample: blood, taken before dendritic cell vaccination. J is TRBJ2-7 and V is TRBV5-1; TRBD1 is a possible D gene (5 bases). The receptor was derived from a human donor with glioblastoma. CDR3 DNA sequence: TGCGCCAGCAGCCCTACCACCAGGGCAGAGCAGTACTTC. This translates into CASSPTTRAEQYF.